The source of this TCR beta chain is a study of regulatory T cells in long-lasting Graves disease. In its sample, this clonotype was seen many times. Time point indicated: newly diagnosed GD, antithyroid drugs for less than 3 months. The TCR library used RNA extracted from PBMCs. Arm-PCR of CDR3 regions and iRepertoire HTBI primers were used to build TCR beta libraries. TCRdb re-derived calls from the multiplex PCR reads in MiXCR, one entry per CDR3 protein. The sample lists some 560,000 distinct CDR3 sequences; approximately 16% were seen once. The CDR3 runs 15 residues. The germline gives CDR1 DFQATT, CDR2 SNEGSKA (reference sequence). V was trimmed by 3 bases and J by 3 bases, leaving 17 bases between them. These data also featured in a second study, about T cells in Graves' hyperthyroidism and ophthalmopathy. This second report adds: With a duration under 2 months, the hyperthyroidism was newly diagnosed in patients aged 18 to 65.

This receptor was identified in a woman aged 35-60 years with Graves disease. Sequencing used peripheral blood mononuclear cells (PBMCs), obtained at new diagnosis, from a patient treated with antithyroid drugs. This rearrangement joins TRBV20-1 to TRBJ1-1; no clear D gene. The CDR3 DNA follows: TGCAGTGCTAGGTCCTACCAGCAGATCCACACTGAAGCTTTCTTT. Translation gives CSARSYQQIHTEAFF.